These 13 T cell receptor beta chains came from one sample sequenced in a study of blood T cell repertoires in COVID-19. Here immunoSEQ multiplex PCR was the method, and the copy in TCRdb shows in-frame clones only, minus some. The repertoire holds approximately 150,000 clones, with about 81% as singletons. What was sequenced was peripheral blood. Receptors were obtained from a human donor in a cohort sampled during active COVID-19.

CDR3 amino acids: CASSPRLTGENTEAFF. The CDR3 DNA sequence: TGTGCCAGCTCACCGAGATTGACAGGGGAGAACACTGAAGCTTTCTTT. The rearrangement joins TRBV18 to TRBJ1-1; the match to TRBD1 covers 8 bases. Germline loops: CDR1 KGHSH, CDR2 LQKENI. The CDR3 totals 16 residues. Trimming at V came to 3 bases and at J to 1 base, leaving 7 bases not matched to a gene.

V is TRBV7-3 and J is TRBJ2-1; 7 nucleotides align to TRBD2. Germline assignment: CDR1 SGHTA and CDR2 FQGTGA. CDR3 length equals 16 residues. J lost 2 bases, V lost 1 base, and 5 bases had no gene match. CDR3 nucleotide sequence: TGTGCCAGCAGCTTAATACCTAGCGGTGCCTACAATGAGCAGTTCTTC. This gives the protein CASSLIPSGAYNEQFF.

Here the CDR3 reads CATSAPGSQETQYF. CDR3 in DNA: TGTGCCACCAGTGCACCAGGGTCGCAAGAGACCCAGTACTTC. The chain combines TRBV24-1 with TRBJ2-5; maybe TRBD1 (5 bases). Germline loops: CDR1 KGHDR, CDR2 SFDVKD. V was shortened by 5 bases and J by 2 bases, with 11 bases between the two germline ends. The CDR3 is 14 residues long.

The chain couples TRBV27 to TRBJ2-2, with D unclear. The germline CDR1 and CDR2 sequences are MNHEY and SMNVEV (reference sequence). Trimming took off 2 bases at V and 0 bases at J, with 10 bases between the two ends. The CDR3 extends over 16 amino acids. The DNA for the CDR3 is TGTGCCAGCAGTTTAAGAGATTACTCGAACACCGGGGAGCTGTTTTTT. Amino acid sequence: CASSLRDYSNTGELFF.

The chain joins TRBV5-4 to TRBJ2-3, with D possibly being TRBD1 (5 bases). V was shortened by 1 base and J by 0 bases, with 18 bases between the two germline ends. The CDR3 is 18 residues long. Germline loops: CDR1 SGHNT, CDR2 YYREEE (reference sequence). The DNA for the CDR3 is TGTGCCAGCAGCTTGAATTCAGTCGTGACAGAAAGCACAGATACGCAGTATTTT. Its protein product is CASSLNSVVTESTDTQYF.

The V and J genes are TRBV4-1 and TRBJ2-1, with TRBD2 matching over 10 bases. V lost 4 bases, J lost 4 bases, and 7 bases stayed unmatched. Germline V gives CDR1 MGHRA, CDR2 YSYEKL. This CDR3 spans 16 amino acids. This chain's CDR3 is CASSRAGTSAYNEQFF. CDR3 nucleotides: TGCGCCAGCAGCCGGGCGGGGACTAGCGCATACAATGAGCAGTTCTTC.

On this clone: Other DNA sequences of this sample code for an identical CDR3. This chain links TRBV18 with TRBJ1-4; TRBD1 matches 11 bases. V shed 5 bases, J shed 2 bases, and the junction held 4 bases outside the gene matches. Germline lookup yields CDR1 KGHSH and CDR2 LQKENI. The length of the CDR3 is 16 residues. The CDR3 DNA reads as TGTGCCAGCTCATCCGGACAGGGGGCGACTAATGAAAAACTGTTTTTT. This encodes CASSSGQGATNEKLFF.

The chain uses TRBV9 and TRBJ2-3; the D gene is possibly TRBD1 (5 bases). Germline CDR1 is SGDLS and CDR2 is YYNGEE. The germline V and J ends were trimmed by 0 bases and 2 bases, with 13 bases remaining between them. This CDR3 contains 16 residues. The chain's CDR3 is CASSVGRVDDTDTQYF. The CDR3 nucleotides read TGTGCCAGCAGCGTAGGCAGGGTAGACGACACAGATACGCAGTATTTT.

The V call is TRBV19, the J call TRBJ2-7, with TRBD1 as a possible D gene (5 bases). Trimming pared 3 bases from V and 3 bases from J, leaving 9 bases between. The CDR3 extends over 13 amino acids. Germline V CDR1 and CDR2: LNHDA, SQIVND (reference sequence). DNA of the CDR3: TGTGCCAGTAGTATGGCCAGGGACTACGAGCAGTACTTC. Translating gives CASSMARDYEQYF.

The chain combines TRBV18 with TRBJ2-7, with a tentative D call TRBD1 (5 bases). V shed 5 bases and J shed 2 bases, with 16 bases lying between them. Per the germline V gene, CDR1 is KGHSH and CDR2 is LQKENI. This CDR3 comprises 15 residues. CDR3 amino acids: CASSSYNRRTYEQYF. The CDR3 bases are TGTGCCAGCTCATCCTACAACAGGCGAACCTACGAGCAGTACTTC.

In DNA form, the CDR3 reads TGTGCCAGCAGCTTAGACTTCAAAGAGACCCAGTACTTC. Its translation: CASSLDFKETQYF. The chain is built from TRBV7-9 and TRBJ2-5; D unresolved. CDR1 is SEHNR, CDR2 FQNEAQ, per germline (reference sequence). The CDR3 has 13 residues. V dropped 1 base and J dropped 3 bases, with 6 bases sitting between them.

In its sample, this clone ranks as medium-sized. Distinct nucleotide sequences in the sample also encode this CDR3. V gene TRBV7-2 combines with J gene TRBJ2-2; D is unclear. Germline lookup yields CDR1 SGHTA and CDR2 FQGNSA. Trimming pared 5 bases from V and 2 bases from J, leaving 6 bases between. The CDR3 has 13 residues. CDR3 residues: CASSPLNTGELFF. CDR3 nucleotides: TGTGCCAGCAGCCCCCTTAACACCGGGGAGCTGTTTTTT.

About this clone: Other DNA sequences in this specimen translate into the identical CDR3. The V call is TRBV10-1, the J call TRBJ1-3; D is unclear. The CDR3 loop spans 13 amino acids. Deletions cut 4 bases from V and 2 bases from J, with 6 bases between. Germline-derived CDR1 and CDR2 are WNHNN and SYGVQD (reference sequence). In nucleotides, the CDR3 is TGCGCCAGCAGTGCCACAGCTGGAAACACCATATATTTT. Protein sequence: CASSATAGNTIYF.